A single sample gave rise to the 29 T cell receptor beta chains below, sequenced in a study of early T cells in non-severe SARS-CoV-2 infection. TCRdb recomputed calls from the 5' RACE reads with MiXCR, one row per CDR3 protein. Here the sample spans over 50,000 distinct CDR3 sequences, roughly a tenth being singletons. Sequenced sample: whole blood. These receptors came from an adult who was a healthcare worker with PCR-confirmed SARS-CoV-2 infection or an uninfected control (not recorded which).

This clonotype was observed many times. V is TRBV11-2 and J is TRBJ1-6, with no clear D. The V and J ends lost 2 bases and 10 bases respectively, with 18 bases between them. Germline CDR1 reads SGHAT; CDR2 reads FQNNGV. This CDR3 spans 16 amino acids. The CDR3: CASSLLPGGRRSPLHF. The CDR3 DNA sequence: TGTGCCAGCAGCTTACTACCAGGAGGGAGGAGGTCACCCCTCCACTTT. Full variable domain (missing parts from reference TRBV11-2 and TRBJ1-6): EAGVAQSPRYKIIEKRQSVAFWCNPISGHATLYWYQQILGQGPKLLIQFQNNGVVDDSQLPKDRFSAERLKGVDSTLKIQPAKLEDSAVYLCASSLLPGGRRSPLHFGNGTRLTVT.

This clonotype occurred many times. The chain employs TRBV6-1 and TRBJ1-1, with unresolved D. CDR1 and CDR2 from the germline V gene are MNHNS and SASEGT. Trimming removed 2 bases from V and 1 base from J, with 11 bases in between. The CDR3 runs to 15 residues. The CDR3 bases are TGTGCCAGCAGTGAATACGAGGGCCCGAACACTGAAGCTTTCTTT. Amino acids: CASSEYEGPNTEAFF.

This clonotype was seen ten or more times. The chain combines TRBV11-2 with TRBJ2-7; 9 positions agree with TRBD1. V gave up 0 bases and J gave up 2 bases; unmatched junction bases: 5. The CDR3 is 16 residues long. The germline V gene encodes CDR1 SGHAT and CDR2 FQNNGV. CDR3 nucleotide sequence: TGTGCCAGCAGCTTAGAAACGGGACAGGGCACCTACGAGCAGTACTTC. Encoded protein: CASSLETGQGTYEQYF.

This clonotype showed up many times. J is TRBJ1-4 and V is TRBV7-6, with no clear D. This CDR3 is built from 13 residues. The germline V gene encodes CDR1 SGHVS and CDR2 FNYEAQ. The V end was cut by 2 bases, the J end by 5 bases, with 6 bases between. CDR3 residues: CASSLTLNEKLFF. The DNA of the CDR3 is TGTGCCAGCAGCTTAACTCTGAATGAAAAACTGTTTTTT. Variable domain in full (rest from reference TRBV7-6 and TRBJ1-4): GAGVSQSPRYKVTKRGQDVALRCDPISGHVSLYWYRQALGQGPEFLTYFNYEAQQDKSGLPNDRFSAERPEGSISTLTIQRTEQRDSAMYRCASSLTLNEKLFFGSGTQLSVL.

This clonotype is medium-sized. The V and J genes are TRBV29-1 and TRBJ2-1; D gene uncertain. V was trimmed by 7 bases and J by 6 bases, leaving 10 bases between them. Germline V gene sequence: CDR1 SQVTM, CDR2 ANQGSEA. This CDR3 comprises 11 residues. CDR3: CSGVVGNEQFF. The CDR3 nucleotides read TGCAGCGGGGTCGTGGGCAATGAGCAGTTCTTC.

The table lists this clonotype with many counts. The chain recombines TRBV2 with TRBJ2-7; D possibly corresponds to TRBD2 (6 bases). From germline, CDR1 is SNHLY and CDR2 FYNNEI. Trimming left V 7 bases short and J 5 bases short, with 21 bases between. CDR3 size: 15 residues. The CDR3 loop reads CASKAEAGFRDEQYF. As DNA, the CDR3 is TGTGCCAGCAAAGCCGAAGCGGGTTTCCGAGACGAGCAGTACTTC.

About this clonotype: A much more abundant neighbour one base away suggests this may be a read error. The V call is TRBV11-2, the J call TRBJ2-3; D uncertain. The germline V gene encodes CDR1 SGHAT and CDR2 FQNNGV. Trimming stripped 0 bases from V and 1 base from J, with 11 bases between. The CDR3 consists of 16 residues. The CDR3 sequence: CASSLDPSQGTDTQYF. CDR3 sequence (DNA): TGTGCCAGCAGCTTAGACCCGTCCCAGGGCACAGATACGCAGTATTTT.

This clonotype was seen a few times. V is TRBV11-2 and J is TRBJ2-3; 9 nucleotides agree with TRBD1. The CDR3 has 17 amino acids. CDR1 is SGHAT and CDR2 is FQNNGV in the germline V gene. V shed 1 base and J 0 bases; nucleotides not matched to a gene: 5. CDR3 in amino acids: CASSLAGTGKSTDTQYF. Written as DNA, the CDR3 is TGTGCCAGCAGCTTAGCCGGGACAGGGAAAAGCACAGATACGCAGTATTTT.

Worth noting for this clonotype: At one boundary the junction diverges from the germline segment, which might be a read error. The chain recombines TRBV7-7 with TRBJ2-2; possible D gene TRBD2, 5 bases. Germline V CDR1 and CDR2: SSHAT, FNYEAQ (reference sequence). This CDR3 is 14 amino acids long. CDR3 in amino acids: CASSLDRGTGELFF. The CDR3 region has the DNA TGTGCTAGCAGCTTAGACCGGGGCACCGGGGAGCTGTTTTTT.

The V gene is TRBV14, the J gene TRBJ2-3; D not certain. In germline, CDR1 is SGHDN, CDR2 FVKESK. This CDR3 has 14 amino acids. With 3 bases removed from V and 0 bases from J, the gap between germline ends came to 7 bases. The CDR3 coding sequence is TGTGCCAGCAGCCACCCTAGTAGCACAGATACGCAGTATTTT. Protein sequence: CASSHPSSTDTQYF.

The gene calls are TRBV11-2 and TRBJ1-1; 9 nucleotides agree with TRBD1. This CDR3 is 16 amino acids long. The germline gives CDR1 SGHAT, CDR2 FQNNGV. J lost 5 bases, V lost 5 bases, and 12 bases had no gene match. The CDR3 is CASSQILPTGGTEAFF. DNA of the CDR3: TGTGCCAGCAGCCAAATTCTACCGACAGGGGGGACTGAAGCTTTCTTT.

Many counts were recorded for this clonotype. The V gene is TRBV3-1, the J gene TRBJ1-2, with TRBD1 as a possible D gene (5 bases). Germline V gene lookup returns CDR1 LGHDT and CDR2 YNNKEL (reference sequence). CDR3 length equals 17 residues. Trimming took off 1 base at V and 2 bases at J, with 17 bases between the two ends. CDR3 bases: TGTGCCAGCAGCCAAGGAAGATCCGTTACAGGAAACTATGGCTACACCTTC. Translation gives CASSQGRSVTGNYGYTF.

Many counts were recorded for this clonotype. The CDR3 DNA sequence: TGTGCCAGCAGTTTCGGACGAAACTCTGGAAACACCATATATTTT. As protein: CASSFGRNSGNTIYF. The genes are TRBV12-3 or TRBV12-4 and TRBJ1-3; D unclear. With 3 bases removed from V and 0 bases from J, the gap between germline ends came to 9 bases. The CDR3 is 15 amino acids.

This clonotype was recorded a few times. The V and J genes are TRBV29-1 and TRBJ2-3; the match to TRBD1 covers 7 bases. J gave up 5 bases and V 4 bases, and 12 bases lay outside the gene matches. Germline V lookup: CDR1 SQVTM, CDR2 ANQGSEA. CDR3 size: 15 residues. This CDR3 is CSVGPTDRVQDTQYF. The CDR3 DNA reads as TGCAGCGTTGGCCCAACCGACAGGGTTCAAGATACGCAGTATTTT.

Concerning this clonotype: A read error may explain this, as a much larger clone is one base away. The chain has TRBV20-1 and TRBJ1-1; TRBD1 matches at 9 bases. Germline V gene sequence: CDR1 DFQATT, CDR2 SNEGSKA (reference sequence). V lost 6 bases and J lost 4; bases outside the gene matches: 6. This CDR3 contains 13 residues. The DNA for the CDR3 is TGCAGTGCCGGGACAGGGTGGAGCACTGAAGCTTTCTTT. It translates to CSAGTGWSTEAFF.

This clonotype was seen repeatedly, ten times or more. V and J are TRBV7-8 and TRBJ2-1; 8 nucleotides line up with TRBD2. CDR1 is SGHVS, CDR2 FQNEAQ, per germline. Trimming at V came to 1 base and at J to 5 bases, leaving 4 bases not matched to a gene. There are 15 residues in the CDR3. The CDR3 protein is CASSLGTSYHNEQFF. The CDR3 nucleotides are TGTGCCAGCAGCTTAGGGACTAGCTACCACAATGAGCAGTTCTTC.

This clonotype has a count of ten or more. The J gene is TRBJ2-7, the V gene TRBV7-6, with D maybe TRBD1 (6 bases). The CDR3 runs 14 residues. Trimming shortened V by 4 bases and J by 2 bases, and 12 bases separated the two germline ends. CDR1 and CDR2 from the germline V gene are SGHVS and FNYEAQ. The CDR3 region has the DNA TGTGCCAGCAGCTCGCAGACAGGAACCTACGAGCAGTACTTC. Encoded protein: CASSSQTGTYEQYF.

This clonotype occurred a few times. The V gene is TRBV29-1, the J gene TRBJ1-5; D remains unclear. The CDR3 has 13 residues. Trimming shortened V by 5 bases and J by 1 base, and 9 bases separated the two germline ends. In germline, CDR1 is SQVTM, CDR2 ANQGSEA. The CDR3 DNA follows: TGCAGCGTTCTGGGTGGGAGCAATCAGCCCCAGCATTTT. This gives the protein CSVLGGSNQPQHF.

This clonotype has at least ten counts. The chain is built from TRBV2 and TRBJ2-1, with D possibly TRBD2 on 5 matching bases. Trimming took 6 bases from V and 3 from J, leaving 15 bases between them. The length of the CDR3 is 15 residues. The germline CDR1 and CDR2 sequences are SNHLY and FYNNEI. The CDR3 DNA reads TGTGCCAGCAGGAGGGTCCTCGGCAACTACAATGAGCAGTTCTTC. Translation gives CASRRVLGNYNEQFF.

The gene calls are TRBV29-1 and TRBJ1-2; 8 nucleotides align to TRBD1. Germline CDR1 SQVTM, CDR2 ANQGSEA. Trimming removed 3 bases from V and 3 bases from J; junction bases left unmatched: 3. The CDR3 is 13 residues long. The CDR3 DNA reads TGCAGCGTTGATGGACAGGGCGACTATGGCTACACCTTC. This encodes CSVDGQGDYGYTF.

The table lists this clonotype with a few counts. This chain connects TRBV7-6 to TRBJ2-5; D may be TRBD1 (5 bases). Germline V gene sequence: CDR1 SGHVS, CDR2 FNYEAQ. CDR3 length: 16 residues. V was cut by 2 bases and J by 3 bases, with 16 bases left in between. The CDR3 loop is CASSLLGGLGEETQYF. The CDR3 nucleotides read TGTGCCAGCAGCTTACTAGGTGGGCTAGGGGAAGAGACCCAGTACTTC.

The chain carries TRBV3-1 and TRBJ2-2; D is uncertain. CDR3 length: 14 amino acids. The V end lost 0 bases, the J end lost 4 bases, and 6 bases lay between the germline ends. CDR1 LGHDT and CDR2 YNNKEL come from the germline V gene (reference sequence). CDR3 coding DNA: TGTGCCAGCAGCCAAGATAGACCCACCGGGGAGCTGTTTTTT. Translation gives CASSQDRPTGELFF. Variable domain in full (rest from reference TRBV3-1 and TRBJ2-2): DTAVSQTPKYLVTQMGNDKSIKCEQNLGHDTMYWYKQDSKKFLKIMFSYNNKELIINETVPNRFSPKSPDKAHLNLHINSLELGDSAVYFCASSQDRPTGELFFGEGSRLTVL.

The chain employs TRBV27 and TRBJ2-7; TRBD1 matches at 8 bases. The CDR3 has 14 amino acids. Unmatched junction bases numbered 7, after V lost 6 bases and J lost 3 bases. The V gene's germline CDR1 is MNHEY and CDR2 SMNVEV (reference sequence). The CDR3 DNA reads as TGTGCCAGCAGCCTGACAGGGGACGGCTACGAGCAGTACTTC. Protein sequence: CASSLTGDGYEQYF.

The chain couples TRBV4-1 to TRBJ1-6; 10 nucleotides align to TRBD1. CDR1 and CDR2 from the germline V gene are MGHRA and YSYEKL. The CDR3 is 15 amino acids. Trimming took 0 bases from V and 10 from J; bases not matched to a gene: 3. DNA of the CDR3: TGCGCCAGCAGCCAAGAGGGGACAGGGGCCTCACCCCTCCACTTT. Translating gives CASSQEGTGASPLHF.

This clonotype has at least ten counts. The chain recombines TRBV2 with TRBJ2-1; TRBD2 agrees at 12 bases. CDR1 and CDR2 from the germline V gene are SNHLY and FYNNEI. The length of the CDR3 is 14 residues. The V and J ends lost 6 bases and 5 bases, in that order; junction bases with no gene match: 2. The CDR3 region has the DNA TGTGCCAGCAGAGGACTAGCGGGGAACAATGAGCAGTTCTTC. Translated: CASRGLAGNNEQFF.

This clonotype has a single count. The V call is TRBV7-2, the J call TRBJ2-3, with no clear D. The V end lost 0 bases, the J end lost 4 bases, and 8 bases lay between the germline ends. Germline lookup yields CDR1 SGHTA and CDR2 FQGNSA. The CDR3 spans 14 residues. In nucleotides, the CDR3 is TGTGCCAGCAGCTTAGCCCATAGATCAGATACGCAGTATTTT. This translates into CASSLAHRSDTQYF. The whole variable domain, remainder taken from reference TRBV7-2 and TRBJ2-3, is GAGVSQSPSNKVTEKGKDVELRCDPISGHTALYWYRQSLGQGLEFLIYFQGNSAPDKSGLPSDRFSAERTGGSVSTLTIQRTQQEDSAVYLCASSLAHRSDTQYFGPGTRLTVL.

The J gene is TRBJ2-5, the V gene TRBV11-2; D tentatively fits TRBD1 or TRBD2 (5 bases each). The germline V gene has CDR1 SGHAT and CDR2 FQNNGV. Trimming took off 1 base at V and 2 bases at J, with 14 bases between the two ends. This CDR3 has 16 residues. Written as DNA, the CDR3 is TGTGCCAGCAGCTTAGCTTGGGGGATCGGACAAGAGACCCAGTACTTC. Translating it yields CASSLAWGIGQETQYF. The variable domain in full, completed from reference TRBV11-2 and TRBJ2-5, reads EAGVAQSPRYKIIEKRQSVAFWCNPISGHATLYWYQQILGQGPKLLIQFQNNGVVDDSQLPKDRFSAERLKGVDSTLKIQPAKLEDSAVYLCASSLAWGIGQETQYFGPGTRLLVL.

This chain connects TRBV28 to TRBJ1-2, with a possible D match to TRBD1 (5 bases). CDR3 length equals 13 residues. Germline-derived CDR1 and CDR2 are MDHEN and SYDVKM. The V gene lost 6 bases and the J gene lost 3 bases, with 11 bases spanning the gap. The CDR3 nucleotides are TGTGCCAGCAGCTTACAGGCGGACTATGGCTACACCTTC. Its translation: CASSLQADYGYTF.

This clonotype was counted a few times. The chain carries TRBV5-1 and TRBJ1-1, with TRBD1 as a possible D gene (5 bases). The CDR3 runs 12 residues. Germline V gene sequence: CDR1 SGHRS, CDR2 YFSETQ. V lost 7 bases, J lost 6 bases, and 13 bases lay in between. CDR3 nucleotide sequence: TGCGCCAGCGGGGACGGCGGTGCTGAAGCTTTCTTT. Translating it yields CASGDGGAEAFF.